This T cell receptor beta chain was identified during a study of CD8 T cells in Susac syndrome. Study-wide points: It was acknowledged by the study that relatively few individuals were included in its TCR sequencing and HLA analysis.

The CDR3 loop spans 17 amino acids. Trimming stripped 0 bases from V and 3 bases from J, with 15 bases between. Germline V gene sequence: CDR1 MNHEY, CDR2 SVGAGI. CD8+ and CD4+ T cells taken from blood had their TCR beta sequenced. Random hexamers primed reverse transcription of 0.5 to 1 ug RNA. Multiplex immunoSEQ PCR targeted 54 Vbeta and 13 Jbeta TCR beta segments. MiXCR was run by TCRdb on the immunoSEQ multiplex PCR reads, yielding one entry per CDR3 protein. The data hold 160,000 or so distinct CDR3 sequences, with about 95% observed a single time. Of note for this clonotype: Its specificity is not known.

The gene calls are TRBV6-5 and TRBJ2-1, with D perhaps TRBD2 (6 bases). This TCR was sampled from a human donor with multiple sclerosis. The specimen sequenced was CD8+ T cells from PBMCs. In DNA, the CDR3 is TGTGCCAGCAGTTACTCGATGTCGGGGGAGGACTACAATGAGCAGTTCTTC. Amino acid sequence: CASSYSMSGEDYNEQFF.